The 2 T cell receptor beta chains presented below share a single source sample, sequenced in a study of breast tumors, draining lymph nodes, adjacent tissues. Using its own MiXCR run on the multiplex PCR reads, TCRdb lists one record per CDR3 protein. Among 200,000 to 250,000 distinct CDR3 sequences listed, roughly a third were seen once. The lymph nodes were axillary draining lymph nodes from breast cancer patients. Sequenced input: axillary lymph node tissue. The origin of the receptors is a female donor with breast cancer. Some clones in this sample may be carry-over from other donors' samples.

The chain is built from TRBV28 and TRBJ2-7, with D perhaps matching TRBD2 (5 bases). Germline CDR1 MDHEN, CDR2 SYDVKM. The CDR3 has 12 residues. The ends were cut back, 3 bases at V and 7 bases at J, with 10 bases in the middle. The CDR3 sequence is CASSFVGEEQYF. CDR3 nucleotides: TGTGCCAGCAGTTTCGTGGGAGAAGAGCAGTACTTC.

On this clonotype itself: Here the CDR3 omits its conserved ending phenylalanine or tryptophan, so a read error is the likely source. The chain is built from TRBV9 and TRBJ2-1; D remains unclear. CDR1 SGDLS and CDR2 YYNGEE come from the germline V gene. This CDR3 comprises 13 residues. Trimming removed 0 bases from V and 5 bases from J, with 6 bases in between. For the CDR3, the DNA is TGTGCCAGCAGCGTAGGTCCCGACAATGAGCAGTTCTCC. Protein sequence: CASSVGPDNEQFS.